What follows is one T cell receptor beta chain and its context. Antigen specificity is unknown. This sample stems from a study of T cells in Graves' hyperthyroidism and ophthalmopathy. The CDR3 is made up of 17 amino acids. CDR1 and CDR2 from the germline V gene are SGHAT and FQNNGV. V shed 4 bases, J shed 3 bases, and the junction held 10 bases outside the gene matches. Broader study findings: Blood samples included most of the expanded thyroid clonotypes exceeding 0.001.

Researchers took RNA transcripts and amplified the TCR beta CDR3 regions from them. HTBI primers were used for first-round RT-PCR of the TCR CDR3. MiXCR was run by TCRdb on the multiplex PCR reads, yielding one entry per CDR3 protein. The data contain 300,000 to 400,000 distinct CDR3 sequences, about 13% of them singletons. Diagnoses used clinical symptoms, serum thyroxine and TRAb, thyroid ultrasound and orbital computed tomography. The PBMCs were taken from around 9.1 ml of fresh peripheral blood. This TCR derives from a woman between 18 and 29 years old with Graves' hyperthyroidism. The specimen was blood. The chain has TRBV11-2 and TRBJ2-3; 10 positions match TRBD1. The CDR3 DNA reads TGTGCCAGCAGCTCACTTCCGGGACAGGGGCGAACAGATACGCAGTATTTT. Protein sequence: CASSSLPGQGRTDTQYF.